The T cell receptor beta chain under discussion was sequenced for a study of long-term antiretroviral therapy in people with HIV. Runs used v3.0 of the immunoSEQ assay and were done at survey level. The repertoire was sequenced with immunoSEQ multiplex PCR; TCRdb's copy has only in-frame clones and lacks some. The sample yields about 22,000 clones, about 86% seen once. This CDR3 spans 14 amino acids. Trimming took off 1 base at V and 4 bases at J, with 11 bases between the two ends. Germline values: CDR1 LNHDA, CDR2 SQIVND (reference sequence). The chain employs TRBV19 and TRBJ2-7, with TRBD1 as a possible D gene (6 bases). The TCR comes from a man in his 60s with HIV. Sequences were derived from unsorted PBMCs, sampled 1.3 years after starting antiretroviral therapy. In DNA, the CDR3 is TGTGCCAGTAGTATAGCAAGGGGGACGTACGAGCAGTACTTC. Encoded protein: CASSIARGTYEQYF.